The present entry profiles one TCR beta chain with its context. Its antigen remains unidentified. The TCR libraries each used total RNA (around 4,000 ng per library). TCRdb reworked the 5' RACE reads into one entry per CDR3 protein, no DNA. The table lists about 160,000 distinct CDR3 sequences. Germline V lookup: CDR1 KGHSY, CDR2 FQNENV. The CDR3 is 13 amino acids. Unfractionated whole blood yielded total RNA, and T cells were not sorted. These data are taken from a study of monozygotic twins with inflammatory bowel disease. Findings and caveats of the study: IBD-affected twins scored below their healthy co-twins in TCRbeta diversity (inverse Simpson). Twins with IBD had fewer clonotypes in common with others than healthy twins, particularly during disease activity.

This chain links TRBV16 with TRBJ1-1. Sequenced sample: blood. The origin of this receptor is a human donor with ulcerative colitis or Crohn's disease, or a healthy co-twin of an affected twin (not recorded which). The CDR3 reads CASSLKGNTEAFF.